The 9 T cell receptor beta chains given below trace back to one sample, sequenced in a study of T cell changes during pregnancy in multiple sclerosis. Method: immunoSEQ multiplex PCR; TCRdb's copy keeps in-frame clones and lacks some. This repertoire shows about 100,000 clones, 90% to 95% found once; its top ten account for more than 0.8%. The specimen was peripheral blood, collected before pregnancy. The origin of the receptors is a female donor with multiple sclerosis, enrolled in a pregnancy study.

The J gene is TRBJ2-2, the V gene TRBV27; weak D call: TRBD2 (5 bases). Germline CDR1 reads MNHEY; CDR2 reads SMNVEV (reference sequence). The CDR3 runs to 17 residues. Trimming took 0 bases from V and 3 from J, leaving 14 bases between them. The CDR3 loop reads CASSLSPPGSYTGELFF. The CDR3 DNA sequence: TGTGCCAGCAGTTTATCCCCCCCGGGGTCATACACCGGGGAGCTGTTTTTT.

The CDR3 is CASSPPSSGRAETQYF. The CDR3 nucleotides read TGTGCCAGCTCACCACCATCAAGCGGGAGGGCGGAGACCCAGTACTTC. This chain connects TRBV18 to TRBJ2-5; 10 bases match TRBD2. This CDR3 is 16 amino acids long. The V segment lost 0 bases and the J segment 5 bases; nucleotides outside the gene matches: 6. Germline V gene sequence: CDR1 KGHSH, CDR2 LQKENI.

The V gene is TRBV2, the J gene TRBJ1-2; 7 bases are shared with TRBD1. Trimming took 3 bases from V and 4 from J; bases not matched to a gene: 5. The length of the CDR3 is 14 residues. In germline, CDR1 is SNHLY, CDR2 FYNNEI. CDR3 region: CASSDRGQIYGYTF. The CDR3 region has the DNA TGTGCCAGCAGTGATAGGGGACAGATCTATGGCTACACCTTC.

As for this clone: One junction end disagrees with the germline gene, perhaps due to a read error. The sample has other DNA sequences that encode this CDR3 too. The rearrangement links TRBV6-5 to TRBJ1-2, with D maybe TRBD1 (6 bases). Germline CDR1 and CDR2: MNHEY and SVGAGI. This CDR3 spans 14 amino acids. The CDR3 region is CASSRGTSNYGYTF. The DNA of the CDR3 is TGTGCCAGCAGCCGTGGGACATCGAACTATGGTTACACCTTC.

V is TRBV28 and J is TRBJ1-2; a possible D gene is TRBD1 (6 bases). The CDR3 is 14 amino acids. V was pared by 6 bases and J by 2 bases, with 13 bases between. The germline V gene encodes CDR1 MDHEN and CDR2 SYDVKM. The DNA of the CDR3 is TGTGCCAGCAGATCCCCTGACAGGAACTATGGCTACACCTTC. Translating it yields CASRSPDRNYGYTF.

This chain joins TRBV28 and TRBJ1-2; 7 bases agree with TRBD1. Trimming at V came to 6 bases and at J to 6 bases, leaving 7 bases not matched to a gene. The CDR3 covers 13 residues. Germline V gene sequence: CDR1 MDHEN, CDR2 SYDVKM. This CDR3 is CASRHDRVDGYTF. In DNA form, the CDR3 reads TGTGCCAGCAGGCATGACAGGGTGGATGGCTACACCTTC.

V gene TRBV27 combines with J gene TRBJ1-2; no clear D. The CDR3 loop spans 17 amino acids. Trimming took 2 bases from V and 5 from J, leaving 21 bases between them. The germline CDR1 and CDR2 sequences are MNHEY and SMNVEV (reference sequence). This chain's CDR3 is CASSLRHRRGRQYGYTF. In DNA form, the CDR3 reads TGTGCCAGCAGTTTACGACATCGGCGGGGTAGGCAGTATGGCTACACCTTC.

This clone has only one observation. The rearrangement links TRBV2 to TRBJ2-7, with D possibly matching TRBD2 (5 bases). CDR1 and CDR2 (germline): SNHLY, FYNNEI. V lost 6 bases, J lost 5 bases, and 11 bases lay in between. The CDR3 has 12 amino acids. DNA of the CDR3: TGTGCCAGCAGGGGTAGCGTCCACGAGCAGTACTTC. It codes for CASRGSVHEQYF.

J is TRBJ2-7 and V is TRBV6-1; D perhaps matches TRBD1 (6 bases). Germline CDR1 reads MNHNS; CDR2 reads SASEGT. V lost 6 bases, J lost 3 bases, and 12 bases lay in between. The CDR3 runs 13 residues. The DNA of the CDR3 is TGTGCCAGCAGGGATACAGGGAGCTACGAGCAGTACTTC. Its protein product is CASRDTGSYEQYF.